This T cell receptor (beta chain) originates from a study of T cell responses to AZD1222 COVID-19 vaccine. Findings and caveats of the study: Mapped onto spike, vaccine-associated CD4 TCRs spanned it and were dominant at 160-218 and 743-854. Only six or seven AZD1222 recipients were seropositive at baseline. Clonal diversity may have been underestimated, and the donors were mostly white British, with more females than males.

As regards this clone: Antigen specificity is unknown.

Trimming shortened V by 0 bases and J by 7 bases, and 13 bases separated the two germline ends. The CDR3 runs 14 residues. The germline V gene has CDR1 SGHDT and CDR2 YYEEEE. Only in-frame clones appear in the TCRdb table, and some are missing; sequencing was by immunoSEQ multiplex PCR. This repertoire includes some 150,000 clones. V usage is TRBV5-6 and J usage is TRBJ1-2; a weak D match, TRBD1 (6 bases). The clonotype was recovered from an adult in good health. Sample: peripheral blood. The CDR3 is CASSLGGGRRGYTF. The CDR3 DNA reads as TGTGCCAGCAGCTTGGGAGGGGGACGGCGTGGCTACACCTTC.